The sequence of this T cell receptor (beta chain) was determined in a study of cytomegalovirus exposure and HLA in healthy donors. This clone was picked up one time. Its antigen is unknown. The CDR3 loop spans 13 amino acids. Trimming removed 7 bases at V and 6 bases at J, with 13 bases between. CDR1 is MNHEY, CDR2 SVGAGI, per germline. 13 Jbeta primers and 60 Vbeta primers were used for the PCR. Original processing methods: A follow-up analysis tallied around 80 million unique TCR beta chains, roughly 11 million shared. Some clones are missing from TCRdb's copy, which holds only in-frame ones; the method was immunoSEQ multiplex PCR. That table furnishes V, J and clone size, whereas the DNA furnished D and trimming. The repertoire holds roughly 130,000 clones, approximately 68% seen once, with roughly 1.6% in the top ten. Study-wide results and caveats: Associated with cytomegalovirus, according to the listing, were 150 to 200 TCR beta chains.

The sequencing sample was made of PBMCs. The clonotype comes from a man aged 25 to 40 in good health and CMV-seropositive. This chain links TRBV6-5 with TRBJ2-4, with D possibly being TRBD1 (6 bases). The CDR3 sequence is CASTPPGVNIQYF. The CDR3 nucleotides are TGTGCCAGCACTCCCCCAGGGGTAAACATTCAGTACTTC.